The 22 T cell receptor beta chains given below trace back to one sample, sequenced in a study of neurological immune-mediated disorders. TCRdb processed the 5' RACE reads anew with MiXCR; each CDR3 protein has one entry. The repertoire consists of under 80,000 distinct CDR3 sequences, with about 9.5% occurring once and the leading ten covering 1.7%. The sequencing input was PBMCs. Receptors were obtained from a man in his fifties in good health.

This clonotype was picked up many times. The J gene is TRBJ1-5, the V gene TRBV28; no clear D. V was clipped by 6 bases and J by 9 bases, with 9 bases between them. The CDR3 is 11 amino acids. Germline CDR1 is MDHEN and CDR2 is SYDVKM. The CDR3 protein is CASSSSRPQHF. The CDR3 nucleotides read TGTGCCAGCAGCTCCTCAAGGCCCCAGCATTTT.

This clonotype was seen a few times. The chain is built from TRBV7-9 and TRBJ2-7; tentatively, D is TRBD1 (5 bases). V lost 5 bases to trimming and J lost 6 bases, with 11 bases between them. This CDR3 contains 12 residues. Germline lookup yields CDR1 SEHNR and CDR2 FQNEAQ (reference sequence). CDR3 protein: CASSDQGGEQYF. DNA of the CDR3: TGTGCCAGCAGCGATCAGGGCGGCGAGCAGTACTTC.

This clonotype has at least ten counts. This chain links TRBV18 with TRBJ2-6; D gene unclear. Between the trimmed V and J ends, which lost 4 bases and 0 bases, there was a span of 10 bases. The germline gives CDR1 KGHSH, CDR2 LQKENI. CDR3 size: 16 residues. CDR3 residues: CASSRQALSGANVLTF. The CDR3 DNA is TGTGCCAGCTCACGGCAGGCTCTCTCTGGGGCCAACGTCCTGACTTTC.

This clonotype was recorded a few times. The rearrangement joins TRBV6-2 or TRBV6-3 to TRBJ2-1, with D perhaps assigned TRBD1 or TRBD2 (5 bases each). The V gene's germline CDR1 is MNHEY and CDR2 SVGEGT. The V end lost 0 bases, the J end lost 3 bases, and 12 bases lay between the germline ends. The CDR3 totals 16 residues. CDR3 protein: CASSYSEGWYYNEQFF. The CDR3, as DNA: TGTGCCAGCAGTTACTCAGAGGGGTGGTACTACAATGAGCAGTTCTTC.

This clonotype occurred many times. This CDR3 reads CASSKPGQGTETQYF. The DNA for the CDR3 is TGTGCCAGCAGTAAGCCGGGACAGGGAACGGAGACCCAGTACTTC. The V and J genes are TRBV27 and TRBJ2-5, with 9 bases lining up with TRBD1. Per germline, CDR1 MNHEY and CDR2 SMNVEV (reference sequence). V gave up 5 bases and J gave up 5 bases; unmatched junction bases: 9. The CDR3 sequence is 15 residues long.

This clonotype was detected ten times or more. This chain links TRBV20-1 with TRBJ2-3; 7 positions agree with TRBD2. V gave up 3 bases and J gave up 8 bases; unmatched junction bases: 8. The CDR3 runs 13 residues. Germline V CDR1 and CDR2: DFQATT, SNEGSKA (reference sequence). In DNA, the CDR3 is TGCAGTGCTAGCCGCACGTCGGGGGGTACGCAGTATTTT. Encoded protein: CSASRTSGGTQYF.

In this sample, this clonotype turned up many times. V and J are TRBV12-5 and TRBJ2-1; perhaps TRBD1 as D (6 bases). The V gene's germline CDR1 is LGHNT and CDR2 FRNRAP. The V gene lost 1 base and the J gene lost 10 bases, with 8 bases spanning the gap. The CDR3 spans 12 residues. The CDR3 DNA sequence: TGTGCTAGTGGTTTGGAAGACAGGGAGCAGTTCTTC. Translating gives CASGLEDREQFF.

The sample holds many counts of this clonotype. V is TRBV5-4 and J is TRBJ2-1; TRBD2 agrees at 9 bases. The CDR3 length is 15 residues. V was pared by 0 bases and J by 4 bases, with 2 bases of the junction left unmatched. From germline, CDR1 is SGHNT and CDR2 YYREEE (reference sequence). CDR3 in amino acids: CASSLVLAGYNEQFF. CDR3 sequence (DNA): TGTGCCAGCAGCTTGGTTCTAGCGGGATACAATGAGCAGTTCTTC.

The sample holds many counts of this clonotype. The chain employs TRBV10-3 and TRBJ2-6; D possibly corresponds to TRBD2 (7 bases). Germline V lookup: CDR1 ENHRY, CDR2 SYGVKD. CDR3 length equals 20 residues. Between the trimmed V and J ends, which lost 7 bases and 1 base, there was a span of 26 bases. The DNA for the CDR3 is TGTGCCATCACTGATACCGTGGGGGGGACATTCCTTTCTGGGGCCAACGTCCTGACTTTC. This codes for CAITDTVGGTFLSGANVLTF.

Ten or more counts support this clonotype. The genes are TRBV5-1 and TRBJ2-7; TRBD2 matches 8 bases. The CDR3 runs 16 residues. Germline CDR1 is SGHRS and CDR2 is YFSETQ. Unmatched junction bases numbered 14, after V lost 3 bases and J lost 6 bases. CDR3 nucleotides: TGCGCCAGCAGCTCCCAAGGGGCGGGAGGAATCGCCGAGCAGTACTTC. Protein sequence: CASSSQGAGGIAEQYF.

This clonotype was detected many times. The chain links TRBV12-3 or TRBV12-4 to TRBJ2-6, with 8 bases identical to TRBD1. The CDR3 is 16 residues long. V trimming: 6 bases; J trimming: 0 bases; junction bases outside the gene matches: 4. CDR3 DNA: TGTGCCAGCAGCGGACAGGGCGACTCTGGGGCCAACGTCCTGACTTTC. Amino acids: CASSGQGDSGANVLTF.

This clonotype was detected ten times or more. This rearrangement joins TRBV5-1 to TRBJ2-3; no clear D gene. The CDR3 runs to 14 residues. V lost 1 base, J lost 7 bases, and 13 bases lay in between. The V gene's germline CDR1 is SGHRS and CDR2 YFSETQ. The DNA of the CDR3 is TGCGCCAGCAGCTTGAGCCCCGACCCTAATACGCAGTATTTT. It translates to CASSLSPDPNTQYF.

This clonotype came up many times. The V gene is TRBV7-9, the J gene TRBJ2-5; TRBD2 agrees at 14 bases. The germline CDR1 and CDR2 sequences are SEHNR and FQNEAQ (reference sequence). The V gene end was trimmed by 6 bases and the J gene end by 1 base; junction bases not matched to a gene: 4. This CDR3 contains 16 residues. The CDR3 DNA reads TGTGCCAGCAGGGGACTAGCGGGGGCCCCCCAAGAGACCCAGTACTTC. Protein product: CASRGLAGAPQETQYF.

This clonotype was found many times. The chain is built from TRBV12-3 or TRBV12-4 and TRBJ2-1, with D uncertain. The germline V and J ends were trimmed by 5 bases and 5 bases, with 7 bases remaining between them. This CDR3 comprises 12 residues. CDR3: CASSGVDNEQFF. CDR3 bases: TGTGCCAGCAGTGGGGTTGACAATGAGCAGTTCTTC.

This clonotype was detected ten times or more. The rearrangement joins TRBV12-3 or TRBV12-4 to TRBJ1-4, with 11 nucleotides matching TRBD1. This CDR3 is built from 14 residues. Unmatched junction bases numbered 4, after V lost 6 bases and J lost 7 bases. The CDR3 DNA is TGTGCCAGCAGCTCGGGACAGGGGGGTGAAAAACTGTTTTTT. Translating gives CASSSGQGGEKLFF.

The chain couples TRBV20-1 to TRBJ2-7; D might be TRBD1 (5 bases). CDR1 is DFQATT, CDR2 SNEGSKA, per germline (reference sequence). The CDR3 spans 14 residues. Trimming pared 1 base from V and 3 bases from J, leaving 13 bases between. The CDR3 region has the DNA TGCAGTGCTAGAGGGGGTCAGGGATTCTACGAGCAGTACTTC. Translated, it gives CSARGGQGFYEQYF.

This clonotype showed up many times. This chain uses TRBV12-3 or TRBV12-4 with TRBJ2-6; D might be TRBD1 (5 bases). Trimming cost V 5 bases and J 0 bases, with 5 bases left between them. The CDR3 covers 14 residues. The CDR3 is CASSRGSGANVLTF. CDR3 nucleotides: TGTGCCAGCAGTAGGGGCTCTGGGGCCAACGTCCTGACTTTC.

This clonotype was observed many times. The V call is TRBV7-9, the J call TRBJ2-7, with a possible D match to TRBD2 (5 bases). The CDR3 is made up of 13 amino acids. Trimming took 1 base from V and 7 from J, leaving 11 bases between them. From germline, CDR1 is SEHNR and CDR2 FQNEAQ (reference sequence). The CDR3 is CASSLGEFGEQYF. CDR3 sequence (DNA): TGTGCCAGCAGCTTAGGGGAGTTCGGAGAGCAGTACTTC. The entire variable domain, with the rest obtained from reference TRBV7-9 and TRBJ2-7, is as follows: DTGVSQNPRHKITKRGQNVTFRCDPISEHNRLYWYRQTLGQGPEFLTYFQNEAQLEKSRLLSDRFSAERPKGSFSTLEIQRTEQGDSAMYLCASSLGEFGEQYFGPGTRLTVT.

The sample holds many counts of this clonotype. CDR3 nucleotide sequence: TGTGCCAGCAGTCCCCGGGGGGGGCGCCGGAGCAATCAGCCCCAGCATTTT. Amino acids: CASSPRGGRRSNQPQHF. J is TRBJ1-5 and V is TRBV6-5; the D gene is possibly TRBD1 (6 bases). The V and J ends lost 5 bases and 1 base respectively, with 18 bases between them. The CDR3 extends over 17 amino acids. CDR1 and CDR2 (germline): MNHEY, SVGAGI.

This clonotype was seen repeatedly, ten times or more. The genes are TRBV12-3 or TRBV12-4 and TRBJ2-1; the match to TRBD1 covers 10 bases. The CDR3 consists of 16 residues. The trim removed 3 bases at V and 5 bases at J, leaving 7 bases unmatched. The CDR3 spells CASSFGQGDDHNEQFF. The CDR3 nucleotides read TGTGCCAGCAGTTTTGGACAGGGGGACGACCACAATGAGCAGTTCTTC.

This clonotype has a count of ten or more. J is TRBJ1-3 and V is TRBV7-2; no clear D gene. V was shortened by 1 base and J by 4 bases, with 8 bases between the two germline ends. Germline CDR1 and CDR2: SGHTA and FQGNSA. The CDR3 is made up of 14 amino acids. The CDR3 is CASSLEPSGNTIYF. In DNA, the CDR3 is TGTGCCAGCAGCTTAGAACCCTCAGGAAACACCATATATTTT.

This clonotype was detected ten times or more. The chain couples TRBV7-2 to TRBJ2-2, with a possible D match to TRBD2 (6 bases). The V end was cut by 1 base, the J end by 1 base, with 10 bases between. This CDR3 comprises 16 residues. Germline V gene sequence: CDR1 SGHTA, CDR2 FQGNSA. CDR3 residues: CASSLVGRGNTGELFF. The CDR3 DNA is TGTGCCAGCAGCTTAGTTGGGCGGGGGAACACCGGGGAGCTGTTTTTT.